Listed here are 9 T cell receptor beta chains from one sample, sequenced in a study of molecular identifiers for immune sequencing clone quantification. TCRdb passed the PCR reads through MiXCR, listing each CDR3 protein once. The sample yields 250,000 to 400,000 distinct CDR3 sequences, 20% to 25% seen once. The source material was naive CD8+ T cells from blood, with Jurkat cell RNA spiked in. Noted subset: FACS-sorted CD8+CD4-CCR7+CD45RA+ naive T cells. Every receptor here comes from a human donor in good health. Some libraries in this study had Jurkat cell RNA spiked in.

The chain links TRBV27 to TRBJ2-3, with 9 bases matching TRBD1. Germline CDR1 MNHEY, CDR2 SMNVEV (reference sequence). V shed 5 bases, J shed 5 bases, and the junction held 11 bases outside the gene matches. CDR3 length: 16 amino acids. CDR3 amino acids: CASSPRPQGALDTQYF. Written as DNA, the CDR3 is TGTGCCAGCAGTCCTCGACCACAGGGGGCATTAGATACGCAGTATTTT.

The chain employs TRBV9 and TRBJ2-3; D tentatively reads TRBD1 or TRBD2 (5 bases each). In germline, CDR1 is SGDLS, CDR2 YYNGEE. V lost 2 bases, J lost 2 bases, and 18 bases lay in between. The CDR3 length is 17 residues. The CDR3 reads CASSVAGTRVSTDTQYF. In DNA, the CDR3 is TGTGCCAGCAGCGTTGCAGGGACCAGAGTGTCCACAGATACGCAGTATTTT.

This clonotype was seen repeatedly, ten times or more. This chain links TRBV7-6 with TRBJ1-1; maybe TRBD1 (6 bases). Germline V CDR1 and CDR2: SGHVS, FNYEAQ. This CDR3 has 13 amino acids. Trimming removed 5 bases at V and 4 bases at J, with 11 bases between. CDR3: CASSPAGATEAFF. The DNA of the CDR3 is TGTGCCAGCAGCCCCGCAGGGGCCACTGAAGCTTTCTTT.

In this sample, this clonotype turned up many times. The CDR3 region has the DNA TGTGCCAGCAGCCAAGGTTCGGTGGAATACTATGGCTACACCTTC. Translated, it gives CASSQGSVEYYGYTF. This chain joins TRBV14 and TRBJ1-2; D call uncertain. Trimming shortened V by 1 base and J by 3 bases, and 12 bases separated the two germline ends. The CDR3 sequence is 15 residues long. Germline V CDR1 and CDR2: SGHDN, FVKESK. The full variable domain, its missing parts supplied by reference TRBV14 and TRBJ1-2, is EAGVTQFPSHSVIEKGQTVTLRCDPISGHDNLYWYRRVMGKEIKFLLHFVKESKQDESGMPNNRFLAERTGGTYSTLKVQPAELEDSGVYFCASSQGSVEYYGYTFGSGTRLTVV.

This clonotype was picked up many times. V usage is TRBV29-1 and J usage is TRBJ2-7; 10 bases fit TRBD1. With 7 bases clipped from V and 6 bases from J, the junction kept 12 bases outside the gene matches. The CDR3 has 14 amino acids. Per germline, CDR1 SQVTM and CDR2 ANQGSEA. Here the CDR3 DNA reads TGCAGCGCCATAGGTGGGACAGGGGAGGGCGAGCAGTACTTC. It codes for CSAIGGTGEGEQYF.

Concerning this clonotype: At one end, the junction sequence differs from germline, possibly due to a read error. This chain connects TRBV20-1 to TRBJ1-1; unclear D gene. This CDR3 comprises 13 residues. The germline V gene encodes CDR1 DFQATT and CDR2 SNEGSKA (reference sequence). CDR3 amino acids: CGAELHGGTEAFF. In DNA form, the CDR3 reads TGCGGTGCTGAGTTGCATGGTGGCACTGAAGCTTTCTTT.

The rearrangement uses TRBV6-5 and TRBJ1-5; D unresolved. Trimming stripped 7 bases from V and 0 bases from J, with 13 bases between. This CDR3 contains 15 residues. Germline V lookup: CDR1 MNHEY, CDR2 SVGAGI. The CDR3 is CASKNLEFSNQPQHF. In nucleotides, the CDR3 is TGTGCCAGCAAAAACCTAGAGTTTAGCAATCAGCCCCAGCATTTT.

Comments on this clonotype: This may come from a read error, since a much larger clone is one base off. The chain combines TRBV12-3 or TRBV12-4 with TRBJ2-1, with D possibly called TRBD1 or TRBD2 (6 bases each). CDR3 length: 14 amino acids. The CDR3 nucleotides are TGTGCCAGCAGTTTATGGAGGGGGACCAATGTGCAGTTCTTC. Protein sequence: CASSLWRGTNVQFF.

This clonotype was observed many times. The chain employs TRBV10-3 and TRBJ2-3; D not certain. This CDR3 region has 13 residues. From germline, CDR1 is ENHRY and CDR2 SYGVKD. V lost 3 bases and J 0 bases, leaving 4 bases between the germline ends. The CDR3 DNA follows: TGTGCCATCAGTGACTGGAGCACAGATACGCAGTATTTT. As protein: CAISDWSTDTQYF.